This T cell receptor (beta chain) was found in a study of blood T cell repertoires in COVID-19. Produced via immunoSEQ multiplex PCR; TCRdb's table is partial and in-frame only. Here the sample spans about 50,000 clones, about 82% being singletons. CDR3 length equals 14 residues. V trimming: 8 bases; J trimming: 4 bases; junction bases outside the gene matches: 7. Germline CDR1 and CDR2: MDHEN and SYDVKM. The receptor was derived from a woman in her fifties or sixties with acute or convalescent COVID-19. J is TRBJ1-3 and V is TRBV28; 8 nucleotides align to TRBD1. Sequenced input: peripheral blood. The CDR3 region is CASQTGGLGNTIYF. The CDR3 coding sequence is TGTGCCAGCCAAACAGGGGGGCTAGGAAACACCATATATTTT.